This passage covers 9 T cell receptor beta chains from one sample sequenced in a study of chemoradiotherapy in HPV16-positive cancers. TCRdb's table, derived via immunoSEQ multiplex PCR, lists solely in-frame clones and lacks some. The repertoire holds about 25,000 clones, with roughly 92% as singletons. The sample consisted of blood, taken from a patient who underwent chemoradiotherapy. Receptors originate from a human donor with HPV-associated anogenital cancer.

The rearrangement links TRBV11-1 to TRBJ2-7, with D uncertain. CDR1 SGHAT and CDR2 FQDESV come from the germline V gene (reference sequence). The CDR3 consists of 13 residues. With 1 base removed from V and 2 bases from J, the gap between germline ends came to 6 bases. CDR3 DNA: TGTGCCAGCAGCTTAGATAGGGCCTACGAGCAGTACTTC. Amino acid sequence: CASSLDRAYEQYF. Full variable domain (missing parts from reference TRBV11-1 and TRBJ2-7): EAEVAQSPRYKITEKSQAVAFWCDPISGHATLYWYRQILGQGPELLVQFQDESVVDDSQLPKDRFSAERLKGVDSTLKIQPAELGDSAMYLCASSLDRAYEQYFGPGTRLTVT.

The chain recombines TRBV13 with TRBJ1-4; no clear D. The CDR3 extends over 14 amino acids. The V gene lost 6 bases and the J gene lost 4 bases, with 12 bases spanning the gap. Germline V gene data show CDR1 as PRHDT and CDR2 as FYEKMQ (reference sequence). CDR3 amino acids: CASRGGDINEKLFF. As DNA, the CDR3 is TGTGCCAGCAGAGGTGGGGATATTAATGAAAAACTGTTTTTT.

The V call is TRBV5-8, the J call TRBJ1-1; D not certain. V shed 4 bases and J shed 3 bases, with 7 bases lying between them. Germline V gives CDR1 SGHTS, CDR2 YDEGEE. The CDR3 has 12 residues. The chain's CDR3 is CASSPTDTEAFF. Here the CDR3 DNA reads TGTGCCAGCAGCCCGACGGACACTGAAGCTTTCTTT.

J is TRBJ1-1 and V is TRBV9; possible D gene TRBD1, 5 bases. V was trimmed by 4 bases and J by 4 bases, leaving 14 bases between them. There are 14 residues in the CDR3. CDR1 and CDR2 (germline): SGDLS, YYNGEE. CDR3 region: CASSLGGLPTEAFF. The CDR3 DNA is TGTGCCAGCAGCTTGGGGGGATTGCCCACTGAAGCTTTCTTT.

Details on this clone: At one of its ends the junction is not consistent with the germline gene, which may arise from a read error. The chain links TRBV11-3 to TRBJ2-1; 10 nucleotides match TRBD2. The length of the CDR3 is 15 residues. Per the germline V gene, CDR1 is SGHNT and CDR2 is YENEEA. Written as DNA, the CDR3 is TGTGCCAGCAGCTATAGCGGGGGGCCCTATAATGAGCAGTTCTTC. This sequence encodes CASSYSGGPYNEQFF.

The table lists this clone with a count of one. The chain links TRBV11-2 to TRBJ2-5; 9 nucleotides match TRBD2. From germline, CDR1 is SGHAT and CDR2 FQNNGV. The trim removed 2 bases at V and 9 bases at J, leaving 16 bases unmatched. CDR3 length: 17 amino acids. CDR3 nucleotides: TGTGCCAGCAGCTTAACCGGGACTAGCAGCCCGCAAGGGGCCCAGTACTTC. Translation: CASSLTGTSSPQGAQYF.

The CDR3 protein is CASRPSGTGGGETQYF. The CDR3 DNA sequence: TGCGCCAGCAGACCTTCCGGGACAGGGGGCGGAGAGACCCAGTACTTC. The chain is built from TRBV5-1 and TRBJ2-5; 12 nucleotides line up with TRBD1. This CDR3 is built from 16 residues. V dropped 5 bases and J dropped 4; count of bases not matched to a gene: 9. Germline V gives CDR1 SGHRS, CDR2 YFSETQ.

The chain carries TRBV11-3 and TRBJ2-1, with D perhaps TRBD1 (6 bases). Trimming removed 5 bases at V and 0 bases at J, with 11 bases between. Germline V CDR1 and CDR2: SGHNT, YENEEA. This CDR3 is built from 15 residues. The CDR3 sequence is CASSPRGGSYNEQFF. The CDR3, as DNA: TGTGCCAGCAGCCCCAGGGGTGGCTCCTACAATGAGCAGTTCTTC.

The chain recombines TRBV7-2 with TRBJ2-3; 11 positions match TRBD2. This CDR3 is 16 amino acids long. The V gene end was trimmed by 3 bases and the J gene end by 3 bases; junction bases not matched to a gene: 5. CDR1 is SGHTA, CDR2 FQGNSA, per germline. CDR3 region: CASSFPSGRITDTQYF. Here the CDR3 DNA reads TGTGCCAGCAGCTTTCCTAGCGGGAGGATAACAGATACGCAGTATTTT. The full variable domain, completed using reference TRBV7-2 and TRBJ2-3, is GAGVSQSPSNKVTEKGKDVELRCDPISGHTALYWYRQSLGQGLEFLIYFQGNSAPDKSGLPSDRFSAERTGGSVSTLTIQRTQQEDSAVYLCASSFPSGRITDTQYFGPGTRLTVL.